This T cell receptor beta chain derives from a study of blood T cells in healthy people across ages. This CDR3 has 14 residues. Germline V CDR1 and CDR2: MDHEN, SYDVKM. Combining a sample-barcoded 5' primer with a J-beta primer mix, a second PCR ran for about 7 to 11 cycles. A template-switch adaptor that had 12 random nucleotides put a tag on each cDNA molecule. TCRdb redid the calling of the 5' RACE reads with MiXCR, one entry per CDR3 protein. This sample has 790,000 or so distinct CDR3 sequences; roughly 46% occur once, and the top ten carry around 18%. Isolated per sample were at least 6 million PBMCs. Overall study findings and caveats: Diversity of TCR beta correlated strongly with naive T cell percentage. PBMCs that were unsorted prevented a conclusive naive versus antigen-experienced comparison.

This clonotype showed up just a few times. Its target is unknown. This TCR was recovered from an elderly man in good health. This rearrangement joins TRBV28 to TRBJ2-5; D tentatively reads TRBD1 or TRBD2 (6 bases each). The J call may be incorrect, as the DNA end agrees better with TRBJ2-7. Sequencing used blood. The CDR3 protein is CASSKRGVPYEQYF. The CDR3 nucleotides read TGTGCCAGCAGCAAGAGGGGGGTCCCTTACGAGCAGTACTTC.